These T cell receptor beta chains were read from a single sample in a study of cytomegalovirus exposure and HLA in healthy donors. Sequencing used immunoSEQ multiplex PCR; TCRdb keeps in-frame clones, though not all of them. Of about 140,000 clones listed, about three quarters are singletons. The sequenced material came from PBMCs. These receptors came from a human donor in good health. CDR3s include the opening cysteine and the closing phenylalanine or tryptophan. D genes are given only for firm matches. Part of the rows lack a size; the others show once, few, many or a class for expanded clones.

-,-,TRBJ2-1,TRBV4-2,CASSLRGSGTYNEQFF,TGTGCCAGCAGCCTCCGGGGTAGCGGTACCTACAATGAGCAGTTCTTC
-,TRBD2,TRBJ2-2,TRBV2,CASSQTSGRTGELFF,TGTGCCAGCAGTCAGACTAGCGGGAGGACCGGGGAGCTGTTTTTT
-,TRBD1,TRBJ2-7,TRBV6-6,CASSYGQGTSYEQYF,TGTGCCAGCAGTTATGGACAGGGGACCTCCTACGAGCAGTACTTC
few,-,TRBJ1-2,TRBV5-1,CASSPTGANYGYTF,TGCGCCAGCAGCCCGACCGGGGCTAACTATGGCTACACCTTC
-,TRBD1,TRBJ2-7,TRBV5-4,CANQDRGRNEQYF,TGTGCCAATCAGGACAGGGGGCGAAACGAGCAGTACTTC
-,TRBD1,TRBJ2-2,TRBV18,CASSRRGQDTGELFF,TGTGCCAGCTCACGCCGGGGACAGGACACCGGGGAGCTGTTTTTT
-,-,TRBJ2-7,TRBV5-6,CASSRGHSYEQYF,TGTGCCAGCAGCAGGGGTCACTCCTACGAGCAGTACTTC
-,TRBD1,TRBJ2-5,TRBV5-4,CASSPGQVRETQYF,TGTGCCAGCAGCCCGGGACAGGTGAGGGAGACCCAGTACTTC
once,TRBD1,TRBJ1-1,TRBV5-1,CASSFGGTGANTEAFF,TGCGCCAGCAGCTTTGGGGGGACAGGGGCGAACACTGAAGCTTTCTTT
-,-,TRBJ1-1,TRBV19,CASSKALPGVNTEAFF,TGTGCCAGTAGTAAGGCCCTGCCGGGGGTGAACACTGAAGCTTTCTTT
-,TRBD1,TRBJ2-7,TRBV6-5,CASSYNQGASREQYF,TGTGCCAGCAGTTACAACCAGGGGGCCTCGCGCGAGCAGTACTTC
once,TRBD1,TRBJ2-3,TRBV2,CASSEAGQGPTDTQYF,TGTGCCAGCAGTGAAGCGGGACAGGGCCCTACAGATACGCAGTATTTT
few,-,TRBJ2-7,TRBV4-1,CASSQEAGYYYEQYF,TGCGCCAGCAGCCAAGAAGCCGGATACTACTACGAGCAGTACTTC
few,-,TRBJ1-1,TRBV11-2,CASSLGRGGGRGEAFF,TGTGCCAGCAGCTTAGGACGGGGTGGAGGTCGAGGGGAAGCTTTCTTT
-,-,TRBJ2-7,TRBV6-5,CASSSRALSSYEQYF,TGTGCCAGCAGTAGCAGGGCCCTTAGCTCCTACGAGCAGTACTTC
-,TRBD1,TRBJ1-1,TRBV5-4,CASSLKGQGAGTEAFF,TGTGCCAGCAGCTTAAAGGGACAGGGGGCTGGCACTGAAGCTTTCTTT
-,TRBD1,TRBJ2-1,TRBV12-5,CASGSPTGGGWDEQFF,TGTGCTAGTGGTTCGCCGACAGGGGGAGGTTGGGATGAGCAGTTCTTC
-,-,TRBJ2-5,TRBV7-2,CASSPPFVTAQETQYF,TGTGCCAGCAGCCCCCCATTCGTTACAGCCCAAGAGACCCAGTACTTC
-,-,TRBJ1-6,TRBV2,CASSGGGYSPLHF,TGTGCCAGCAGTGGTGGGGGGTATTCACCCCTCCACTTT
-,-,TRBJ1-2,TRBV2,CASSQTGEGTIYGYTF,TGTGCCAGCAGTCAAACGGGGGAGGGGACTATCTATGGCTACACCTTC
-,TRBD1,TRBJ1-5,TRBV10-3,CAISEGTDGQPQHF,TGTGCCATCAGTGAGGGGACAGACGGCCAGCCCCAGCATTTT
-,-,TRBJ1-1,TRBV7-8,CASRWGVGTEAFF,TGTGCCAGCAGATGGGGGGTCGGCACTGAAGCTTTCTTT
-,-,TRBJ2-3,TRBV6-1,CASSVITDTQYF,TGTGCCAGCAGTGTCATCACAGATACGCAGTATTTT
-,TRBD1,TRBJ1-2,TRBV28,CASSLRYRGLTNYGYTF,TGTGCCAGCAGTTTAAGGTACAGGGGCCTTACTAACTATGGCTACACCTTC
-,-,TRBJ2-7,TRBV5-1,CASSLAQGQVGEQYF,TGCGCCAGCAGCTTGGCCCAGGGGCAGGTGGGCGAGCAGTACTTC
-,TRBD1,TRBJ1-1,TRBV5-1,CASSPRTGGETEAFF,TGCGCCAGCAGCCCGAGGACAGGGGGCGAAACTGAAGCTTTCTTT
-,-,TRBJ1-2,TRBV6-5,CASSYTGSIYGYTF,TGTGCCAGCAGTTACACAGGGAGTATTTATGGCTACACCTTC
-,-,TRBJ2-1,TRBV5-1,CASSLNGRRNEQFF,TGCGCCAGCAGCTTGAACGGGAGACGGAATGAGCAGTTCTTC
few,-,TRBJ2-5,TRBV5-6,CASSSRGFQETQYF,TGTGCCAGCAGCTCAAGGGGATTCCAAGAGACCCAGTACTTC
-,TRBD1,TRBJ1-4,TRBV2,CASNHRDREKLFF,TGTGCCAGCAATCACCGGGACAGAGAAAAACTGTTTTTT
-,-,TRBJ1-1,TRBV11-1,CASSTSGYTEAFF,TGTGCCAGCAGCACCAGCGGTTACACTGAAGCTTTCTTT
-,-,TRBJ1-4,TRBV2,CASRAVTNEKLFF,TGTGCCAGCAGGGCGGTAACTAATGAAAAACTGTTTTTT
-,-,TRBJ1-2,TRBV4-1,CASSQVLELYGYTF,TGCGCCAGCAGCCAAGTCTTAGAGCTCTATGGCTACACCTTC
-,-,TRBJ1-4,TRBV5-6,CASSFVAGREKLFF,TGTGCCAGCAGCTTTGTGGCGGGCCGGGAAAAACTGTTTTTT
-,TRBD2,TRBJ2-3,TRBV7-9,CASSLDSGGSTDTQYF,TGTGCCAGCAGCTTAGATAGCGGGGGGAGCACAGATACGCAGTATTTT
-,-,TRBJ2-7,TRBV5-5,CASSLGQVYEQYF,TGTGCCAGCAGCTTGGGGCAAGTATACGAGCAGTACTTC
-,TRBD2,TRBJ2-7,TRBV11-2,CASSREGLGFGQYF,TGTGCCAGCAGCCGGGAGGGGTTGGGTTTTGGGCAGTACTTC
-,-,TRBJ2-5,TRBV7-3,CASSLVQQETQYF,TGTGCCAGCAGCTTAGTGCAGCAAGAGACCCAGTACTTC
-,TRBD2,TRBJ2-7,TRBV28,CASRWTSASYEQYF,TGTGCCAGCAGATGGACTAGCGCCTCCTACGAGCAGTACTTC
-,TRBD2,TRBJ2-1,TRBV12-5,CASGLSGGSSYNEQFF,TGTGCTAGTGGTTTGAGCGGGGGAAGCTCCTACAATGAGCAGTTCTTC
once,TRBD1,TRBJ2-7,TRBV4-1,CASSPTETGGYYEQYF,TGCGCCAGCAGCCCAACCGAGACAGGGGGCTACTACGAGCAGTACTTC
-,-,TRBJ1-5,TRBV7-6,CASSLESGLINQPQHF,TGTGCCAGCAGCTTAGAGTCTGGACTCATCAATCAGCCCCAGCATTTT
-,TRBD1,TRBJ1-3,TRBV10-3,CAIRIKTGVVGNTIYF,TGTGCCATCAGGATTAAGACAGGGGTTGTTGGAAACACCATATATTTT
-,-,TRBJ2-1,TRBV7-6,CASSVTSGTPFNEQFF,TGTGCCAGCAGCGTGACCTCCGGGACTCCCTTCAATGAGCAGTTCTTC
-,TRBD2,TRBJ2-7,TRBV5-4,CASSLGLAGRQREQYF,TGTGCCAGCAGCTTGGGACTAGCGGGGAGACAACGGGAGCAGTACTTC
-,TRBD2,TRBJ2-3,TRBV6-1,CASRSGSIPDTQYF,TGTGCCAGCAGGAGCGGGAGCATTCCAGATACGCAGTATTTT
-,-,TRBJ1-5,TRBV7-9,CASSLEGAGRNQPQHF,TGTGCCAGCAGCTTAGAAGGGGCAGGGCGGAATCAGCCCCAGCATTTT
-,-,TRBJ2-7,TRBV7-9,CASSSRQEQYF,TGTGCCAGCAGCTCCCGACAGGAGCAGTACTTC
-,TRBD1,TRBJ1-5,TRBV6-1,CASMDRGLGPQHF,TGTGCCAGCATGGACAGGGGGTTAGGGCCCCAGCATTTT
-,TRBD1,TRBJ1-2,TRBV7-9,CASSTVGTGNYGYTF,TGTGCCAGCAGCACCGTCGGGACAGGGAACTATGGCTACACCTTC